Below, 9 T cell receptor beta chains from the same sample are listed, as sequenced in a study of blood T cell repertoires in COVID-19. This table comes from immunoSEQ multiplex PCR, and its TCRdb copy is limited to in-frame clones, with some not included. The sample lists around 76,000 clones, 65% to 85% seen once, with roughly 13% in the top ten. Input material: peripheral blood. The receptors stem from a man aged 45-65 years with COVID-19, enrolled during active disease.

This clone was observed a single time. The chain uses TRBV7-3 and TRBJ2-2; D may be TRBD2 (6 bases). Germline V gene lookup returns CDR1 SGHTA and CDR2 FQGTGA. The CDR3 runs 16 residues. V dropped 2 bases and J dropped 4 bases, with 14 bases sitting between them. This chain's CDR3 is CASSLVGGATTGELFF. CDR3 coding DNA: TGTGCCAGCAGCTTAGTGGGCGGGGCCACCACCGGGGAGCTGTTTTTT. The variable domain in full, completed from reference TRBV7-3 and TRBJ2-2, reads GAGVSQTPSNKVTEKGKYVELRCDPISGHTALYWYRQSLGQGPEFLIYFQGTGAADDSGLPNDRFFAVRPEGSVSTLKIQRTERGDSAVYLCASSLVGGATTGELFFGEGSRLTVL.

The chain is built from TRBV19 and TRBJ2-7; 7 bases align to TRBD1. With 10 bases clipped from V and 6 bases from J, the junction kept 6 bases outside the gene matches. The CDR3 is made up of 11 amino acids. Germline values: CDR1 LNHDA, CDR2 SQIVND (reference sequence). CDR3 loop: CATRGGLEQYF. As DNA, the CDR3 is TGTGCCACGAGAGGGGGCCTCGAGCAGTACTTC.

The gene calls are TRBV5-5 and TRBJ1-5, with 10 bases fitting TRBD1. The CDR3 consists of 15 residues. In germline, CDR1 is SGHKS, CDR2 YYEKEE (reference sequence). V trimming: 3 bases; J trimming: 4 bases; junction bases outside the gene matches: 4. In DNA, the CDR3 is TGTGCCAGCAGCTCCGGGACAGGGGCGAATCAGCCCCAGCATTTT. Translated: CASSSGTGANQPQHF. Combining the CDR3 with reference TRBV5-5 and TRBJ1-5 gives the whole variable domain DAGVTQSPTHLIKTRGQQVTLRCSPISGHKSVSWYQQVLGQGPQFIFQYYEKEERGRGNFPDRFSARQFPNYSSELNVNALLLGDSALYLCASSSGTGANQPQHFGDGTRLSIL.

This rearrangement joins TRBV30 to TRBJ2-7; TRBD1 matches at 10 bases. Trimming at V came to 6 bases and at J to 1 base, leaving 3 bases not matched to a gene. Germline CDR1 GTSNPN, CDR2 SVGIG (reference sequence). The CDR3 spans 13 residues. CDR3 in DNA: TGTGCCTGCGGGACAGGGGTGTCCTACGAGCAGTACTTC. Its translation: CACGTGVSYEQYF.

V usage is TRBV18 and J usage is TRBJ2-1; tentative D call: TRBD2 (6 bases). This CDR3 is built from 15 residues. Germline CDR1 and CDR2: KGHSH and LQKENI. V lost 6 bases and J 9 bases, leaving 21 bases between the germline ends. DNA of the CDR3: TGTGCCAGCTCCGGGGGTAGCGGTAGGACGGCTGAGCAGTTCTTC. This gives the protein CASSGGSGRTAEQFF. The whole variable domain, filled in from reference TRBV18 and TRBJ2-1, reads NAGVMQNPRHLVRRRGQEARLRCSPMKGHSHVYWYRQLPEEGLKFMVYLQKENIIDESGMPKERFSAEFPKEGPSILRIQQVVRGDSAAYFCASSGGSGRTAEQFFGPGTRLTVL.

This clone was seen a handful of times. The genes are TRBV2 and TRBJ2-7; 9 bases align to TRBD1. Germline assignment: CDR1 SNHLY and CDR2 FYNNEI. V gave up 5 bases and J gave up 9 bases; unmatched junction bases: 11. This CDR3 region has 14 residues. The CDR3 sequence is CASSRVPGQGTQYF. The CDR3 DNA sequence: TGTGCCAGCAGTCGAGTCCCGGGACAGGGTACGCAGTACTTC.

This chain joins TRBV5-1 and TRBJ1-5; D might be TRBD1 (5 bases). Germline V gene lookup returns CDR1 SGHRS and CDR2 YFSETQ. V was pared by 0 bases and J by 4 bases, with 11 bases between. The CDR3 totals 15 residues. In nucleotides, the CDR3 is TGCGCCAGCAGCTTGGATGCCGGGGGGAATCAGCCCCAGCATTTT. It yields the protein CASSLDAGGNQPQHF.

This clone was detected once. The rearrangement links TRBV7-2 to TRBJ2-7; 13 nucleotides match TRBD2. This CDR3 region has 17 residues. Germline trimming cut 4 bases from V and 3 bases from J; bases unmatched to any gene: 9. The germline gives CDR1 SGHTA, CDR2 FQGNSA. CDR3 residues: CASSYGLAGDAHYEQYF. CDR3 nucleotides: TGTGCCAGCAGCTACGGACTAGCGGGAGACGCCCACTACGAGCAGTACTTC.

The J gene is TRBJ2-4, the V gene TRBV4-2; D may be TRBD1 (6 bases). V gave up 3 bases and J gave up 2 bases, with 14 bases separating them. This CDR3 region has 16 residues. CDR1 is LGHNA, CDR2 YNFKEQ, per germline. The CDR3 region is CASSQERGGTKNIQYF. In nucleotides, the CDR3 is TGTGCCAGCAGCCAGGAACGTGGGGGCACCAAAAACATTCAGTACTTC.